This T cell receptor (beta chain) derives from a study of blood T cells in healthy people across ages. Primers used in a second PCR of roughly 6 to 11 cycles were a sample-barcoded 5' primer and a J-beta primer mix. TCRdb ran MiXCR on the 5' RACE reads and lists one entry per CDR3 protein. The table has 600,000 or so distinct CDR3 sequences, roughly 30% seen once. CDR3 length: 15 amino acids. The V end was cut by 0 bases, the J end by 3 bases, with 11 bases between. CDR1 and CDR2 (germline): MNHEY, SMNVEV (reference sequence). Study-wide results and caveats: Unknown CMV status may confound age-related changes in expanded clones.

This clonotype was observed a few times. Its target is not known. The source material was blood. The V gene is TRBV27, the J gene TRBJ1-1; D is perhaps TRBD1 (5 bases). The TCR sequence derives from an elderly woman in good health. DNA of the CDR3: TGTGCCAGCAGTTTATCGAAGGGGAAAGACACTGAAGCTTTCTTT. This codes for CASSLSKGKDTEAFF.